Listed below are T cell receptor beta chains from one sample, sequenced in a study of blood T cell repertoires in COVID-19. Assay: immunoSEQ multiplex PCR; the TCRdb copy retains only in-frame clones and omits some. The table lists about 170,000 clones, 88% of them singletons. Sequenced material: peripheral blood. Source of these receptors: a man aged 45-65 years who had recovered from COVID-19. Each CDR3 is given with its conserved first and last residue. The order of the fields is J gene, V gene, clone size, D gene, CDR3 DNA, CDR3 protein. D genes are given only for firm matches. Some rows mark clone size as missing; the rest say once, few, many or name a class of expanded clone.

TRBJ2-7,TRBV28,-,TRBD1,TGTGCCAGCAGTTTAGGGACAGGGAGAACCTACGAGCAGTACTTC,CASSLGTGRTYEQYF
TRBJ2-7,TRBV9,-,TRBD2,TGTGCCAGCAGCGGGGGACTAGAAGGCTACGAGCAGTACTTC,CASSGGLEGYEQYF
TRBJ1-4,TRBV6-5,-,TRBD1,TGTGCCAGCACTTCTAGACAGGGTCCTAATGAAAAACTGTTTTTT,CASTSRQGPNEKLFF
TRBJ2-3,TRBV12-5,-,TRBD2,TGTGCTAGTGCCCCCCCGGGGGGTAGCACAGATACGCAGTATTTT,CASAPPGGSTDTQYF
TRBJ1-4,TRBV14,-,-,TGTGCCAGCAGCCAAGCAAATTGTTTTTTT,CASSQANCFF
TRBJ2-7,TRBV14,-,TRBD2,TGTGCCAGCAGCCAGCTTAGACCGGGACTAGCGGGGAGATCCTACGAGCAGTACTTC,CASSQLRPGLAGRSYEQYF
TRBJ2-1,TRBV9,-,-,TGTGCCAGTCAACCCCCGGGATCCCCCTACAATGAGCAGTTCTTC,CASQPPGSPYNEQFF
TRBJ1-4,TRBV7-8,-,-,TGTGCCAGCAGCTTATCGGCGGGTAATGAAAAACTGTTTTTT,CASSLSAGNEKLFF
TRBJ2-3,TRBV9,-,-,TGTGCCAGCAGCGCAAGCGGGTTCACAGATACGCAGTATTTT,CASSASGFTDTQYF
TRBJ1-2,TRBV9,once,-,TGTGCCAGCAGCGTCTCGTCAGGAGGTGGCTACACCTTC,CASSVSSGGGYTF
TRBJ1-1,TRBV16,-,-,TGTGCCAGCAGCCCCAACCCGAGGGAAAGGGCGGGGTGGCTGAACACTGAAGCTTTCTTT,CASSPNPRERAGWLNTEAFF
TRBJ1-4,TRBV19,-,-,TGTGCCAGTAGTATCACAGACGGAATTAATGAAAAACTGTTTTTT,CASSITDGINEKLFF
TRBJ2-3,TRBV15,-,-,TGTGCCACCAGGCCGGGTAGACAGCCGTCTAGCACAGATACGCAGTATTTT,CATRPGRQPSSTDTQYF
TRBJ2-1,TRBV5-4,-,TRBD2,TGTGCCAGCAGCAAAGCGGGACCGTCCTACAATGAGCAGTTCTTC,CASSKAGPSYNEQFF
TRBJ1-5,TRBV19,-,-,TGTGCCAGTACCCCAGCGGGCGCGGGCAATCAGCCCCAGCATTTT,CASTPAGAGNQPQHF
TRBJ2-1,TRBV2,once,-,TGTGCCAGCAGTGCCGTTGGGGAGACTGTCTACAATGAGCAGTTCTTC,CASSAVGETVYNEQFF
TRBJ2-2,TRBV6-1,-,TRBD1,TGTGCCAGCAGTGAAGCGACAGGGATTACCGGGGAGCTGTTTTTT,CASSEATGITGELFF
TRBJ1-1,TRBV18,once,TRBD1,TGTGCCAGCTCACCACTTGCCGGGACAGCGAACACTGAAGCTTTCTTT,CASSPLAGTANTEAFF
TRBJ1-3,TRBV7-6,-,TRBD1,TGTGCCAGCAGCTTAACGACAGGGGCGTTTGGAAACACCATATATTTT,CASSLTTGAFGNTIYF
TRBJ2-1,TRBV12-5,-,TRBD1,TGTGCTAGTGGTTTGGGCCGGGACAGGGGTATTCGGGACAATGAGCAGTTCTTC,CASGLGRDRGIRDNEQFF
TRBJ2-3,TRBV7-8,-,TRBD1,TGTGCCAGCAGCTTAATTGGGCGGCAGGGGGCTAGCACAGATACGCAGTATTTT,CASSLIGRQGASTDTQYF
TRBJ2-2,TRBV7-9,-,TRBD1,TGTGCCAGCGGGCCGGGACAGCACACCGGGGAGCTGTTTTTT,CASGPGQHTGELFF
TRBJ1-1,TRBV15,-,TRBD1,TGTGCCACCAGCAGAGTGGGACAGGGTGTGGGTCTGAACACTGAAGCTTTCTTT,CATSRVGQGVGLNTEAFF
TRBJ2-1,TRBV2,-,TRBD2,TGTGCCAGCAGAAGTTTTGGGACGGGAGGGCCCGATGAGCAGTTCTTC,CASRSFGTGGPDEQFF
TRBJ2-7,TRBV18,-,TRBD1,TGTGCCAGCTCTCCGGGACAGTCCTACGAGCAGTACTTC,CASSPGQSYEQYF
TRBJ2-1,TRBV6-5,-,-,TGTGTCGCTGGACGGGAGTTTAACAATGAGCAGTTCTTC,CVAGREFNNEQFF
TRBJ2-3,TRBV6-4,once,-,TGTGCCAGCAGTCATGGGACTAGCACAGATACGCAGTATTTT,CASSHGTSTDTQYF
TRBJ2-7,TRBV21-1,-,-,TGTGCCAGCAGCAGTTTCTCCGGGAGGGCCTCCTACGAGCAGTACTTC,CASSSFSGRASYEQYF
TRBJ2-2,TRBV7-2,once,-,TGTGCCAGCAGCGCCGACTATCGGAACACCGGGGAGCTGTTTTTT,CASSADYRNTGELFF
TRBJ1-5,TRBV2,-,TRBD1,TGTGCCAGCACGCGGGACAGGGCGGGTGGTCAGCCCCAGCATTTT,CASTRDRAGGQPQHF
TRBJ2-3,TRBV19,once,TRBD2,TGTGCCAGTAGTAACCTCGGCGGGAGCGTAAATACGCAGTATTTT,CASSNLGGSVNTQYF
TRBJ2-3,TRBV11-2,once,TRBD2,TGTGCCAGCAGCCGTTTGGCCGGGACTAGCGGGTCACATACGCAGTATTTT,CASSRLAGTSGSHTQYF
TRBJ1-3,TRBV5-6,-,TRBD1,TGTGCCAGCAGCTCCACAGGGGTTCGGACTGGAAACACCATATATTTT,CASSSTGVRTGNTIYF
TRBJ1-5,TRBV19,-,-,TGTGCCAGTAGTTCCACAGGGTCGGGCAATCAGCCCCAGCATTTT,CASSSTGSGNQPQHF
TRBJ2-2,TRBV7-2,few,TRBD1,TGTGCCAGCAGCTTAGCCGGGACAGGGATCACCGGGGAGCTGTTTTTT,CASSLAGTGITGELFF
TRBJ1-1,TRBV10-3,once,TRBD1,TGTGCCATCAGAGGTGACAGGGGAAGGAACACTGAAGCTTTCTTT,CAIRGDRGRNTEAFF
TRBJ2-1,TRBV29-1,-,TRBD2,TGCAGCGTTGCTAGGCGGGAGGATGAGCAGTTCTTC,CSVARREDEQFF
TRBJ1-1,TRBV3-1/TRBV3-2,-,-,TGTGCCAGCAGCCAAGATATCGACACTGAAGCTTTCTTT,CASSQDIDTEAFF
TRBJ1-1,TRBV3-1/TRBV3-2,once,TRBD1,TGTGCCAGCAGCCAAAGGACAGGGCGCACTGAAGCTTTCTTT,CASSQRTGRTEAFF
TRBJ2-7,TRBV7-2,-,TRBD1,TGTGCCAGCAGCGGGGGACAGGGGGCTTACGAGCAGTACTTC,CASSGGQGAYEQYF
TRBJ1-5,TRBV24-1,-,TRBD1,TGTGCCACCAGTGCACAGGGGGGCAATCAGCCCCAGCATTTT,CATSAQGGNQPQHF
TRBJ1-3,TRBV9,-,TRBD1,TGTGCCAGCAGCTGGACAGGGAGCTCTGGAAACACCATATATTTT,CASSWTGSSGNTIYF
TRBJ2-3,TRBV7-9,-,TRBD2,TGTGCCAGCAGCCATTCGTCCGGGACTAGCGGGAGGGGTACGCAGTATTTT,CASSHSSGTSGRGTQYF
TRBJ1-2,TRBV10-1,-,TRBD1,TGCGCCGGCTTAACTACACAGGGGCTTCAATATTATGGCTACACCTTC,CAGLTTQGLQYYGYTF
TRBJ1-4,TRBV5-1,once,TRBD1,TGCGCCAGCAGCTTGGACAGGGGGACTAATGAAAAACTGTTTTTT,CASSLDRGTNEKLFF
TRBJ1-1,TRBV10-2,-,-,TGCGCCAGCAGTGAGGAAGCCGAAGCTTTCTTT,CASSEEAEAFF
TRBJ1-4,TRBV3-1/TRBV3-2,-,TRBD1,TGTGCCAGCAGACACACAGGGGGCTCTGAAAAACTGTTTTTT,CASRHTGGSEKLFF
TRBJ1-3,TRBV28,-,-,TGTGCCAGCAGTTTATTAGGAAACACCATATATTTT,CASSLLGNTIYF
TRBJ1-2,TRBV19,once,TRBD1,TGTGCCAGTAGTATTACGGACAGGGCTAACTATGGCTACACCTTC,CASSITDRANYGYTF
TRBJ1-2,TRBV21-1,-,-,TGTGCCAGCAGCCCCCACGACAGGGTCCCCAAGTATGGCTACACCTTC,CASSPHDRVPKYGYTF
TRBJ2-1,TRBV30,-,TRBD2,TGTGCCTTCAGCGGGGGGGCGAGCTCCTACAATGAGCAGTTCTTC,CAFSGGASSYNEQFF
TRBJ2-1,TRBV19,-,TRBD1,TGTGCCAGTAGTATAACAGGGGGCAATGAGCAGTTCTTC,CASSITGGNEQFF
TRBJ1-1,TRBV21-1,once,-,TGTGCCAGCAGCTCTCGGGACAGAAGAAGAGCTTTCTTT,CASSSRDRRRAFF